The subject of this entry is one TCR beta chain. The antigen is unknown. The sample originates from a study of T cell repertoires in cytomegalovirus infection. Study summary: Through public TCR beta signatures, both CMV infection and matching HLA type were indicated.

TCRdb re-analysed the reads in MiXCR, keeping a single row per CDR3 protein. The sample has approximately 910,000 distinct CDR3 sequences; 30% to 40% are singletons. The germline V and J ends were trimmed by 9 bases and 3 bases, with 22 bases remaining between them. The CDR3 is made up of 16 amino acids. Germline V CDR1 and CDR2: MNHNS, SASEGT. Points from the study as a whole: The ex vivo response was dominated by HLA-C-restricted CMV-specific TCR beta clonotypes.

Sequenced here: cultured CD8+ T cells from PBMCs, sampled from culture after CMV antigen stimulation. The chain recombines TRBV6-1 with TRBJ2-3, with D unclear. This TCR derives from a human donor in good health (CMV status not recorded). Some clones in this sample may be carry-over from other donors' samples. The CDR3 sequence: CASQLTPGLLTDTQYF. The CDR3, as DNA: TGTGCCAGTCAGCTCACCCCGGGCCTCCTGACAGATACGCAGTATTTT.